This is a list of T cell receptor beta chains from one sample in a study of cytomegalovirus exposure and HLA in healthy donors. Produced via immunoSEQ multiplex PCR; TCRdb's table is partial and in-frame only. The repertoire has more than 200,000 clones, about three quarters of them found once; the top ten carry about 14%. The specimen sequenced was PBMCs. The source is a man aged 35-49 years in good health and CMV-seronegative. CDR3s include the opening cysteine and the closing phenylalanine or tryptophan. Each record gives: J gene, V gene, D gene, clone size, CDR3 DNA, CDR3 protein. A D gene is named only where the DNA matches it firmly. Not all rows give a size; the values are once, few, many and, for expanded clones, a class.

TRBJ1-1,TRBV2,TRBD1,.,TGTGCCAGCACCCTAACAGGGGACACTGAAGCTTTCTTT,CASTLTGDTEAFF
TRBJ2-7,TRBV28,.,.,TGTGCCAGCAGTATCCAGGGTGTCAACTACGAGCAGTACTTC,CASSIQGVNYEQYF
TRBJ2-2,TRBV5-6,TRBD1,.,TGTGCCAGCAGCTCTTGGACAGGGGGAATGAGGACCGGGGAGCTGTTTTTT,CASSSWTGGMRTGELFF
TRBJ1-5,TRBV7-8,.,.,TGTGCCAGCAGCTTAAACCTGGGAGTTCGGGATCAGCCCCAGCATTTT,CASSLNLGVRDQPQHF
TRBJ2-3,TRBV6-1,.,.,TGTGCCAGCAGTGAACTCGGTATGAGGGTAGATACGCAGTATTTT,CASSELGMRVDTQYF
TRBJ2-1,TRBV19,TRBD2,.,TGTGCCAGTAGTATAACCCGAGTAGCGGGGGGTGGTCGACTGTTCTTC,CASSITRVAGGGRLFF
TRBJ2-3,TRBV6-5,TRBD2,.,TGTGCCAGCAGTTATGGGGGACTAACAAACACAGATACGCAGTATTTT,CASSYGGLTNTDTQYF
TRBJ2-7,TRBV7-5,.,.,TGTGTCAGAAGCTTAGATGGACAGTTATTCTCCTACGAGCAGTACTTC,CVRSLDGQLFSYEQYF
TRBJ2-7,TRBV13,.,.,TGTGCCAGCAGCCCTCGGGGGAGTTACGAGCAGTACTTC,CASSPRGSYEQYF
TRBJ2-5,TRBV25-1,.,.,TGTGCCAGCAGTGAACTACAGGGTGGAGAGACCCAGTACTTC,CASSELQGGETQYF
TRBJ1-4,TRBV25-1,.,.,TGTGCCAGCAGTGAAGGGAGAGCAGAACGGTTTTTT,CASSEGRAERFF
TRBJ1-2,TRBV7-3,TRBD1,.,TGTGCCAGCAGCCCGACAGGGGCCTATGGCTACACCTTC,CASSPTGAYGYTF
TRBJ2-5,TRBV6-5,TRBD1,.,TGTGCCAGCAGCCCCGGGACAGTACAAGAGACCCAGTACTTC,CASSPGTVQETQYF
TRBJ2-6,TRBV11-2,.,.,TGTGCCAGCAGCTCCGACAGATCTGGGGCCAACGTCCTGACTTTC,CASSSDRSGANVLTF
TRBJ1-2,TRBV19,.,.,TGTGCCAGTAGACAGGACTATGGCTACACCTTC,CASRQDYGYTF
TRBJ2-7,TRBV28,TRBD1,.,TGTGCCAGCAGCCAGACAGGGTCCTCCTACGAGCAGTACTTC,CASSQTGSSYEQYF
TRBJ2-7,TRBV6-5,TRBD2,.,TGTGCCAGCAGCGGGACTAGCGGGAGTAACGAGCAGTACTTC,CASSGTSGSNEQYF
TRBJ1-5,TRBV6-6,.,.,TGTGCCAGCACCGAGATGAGCGGGGGCGGCAATCAGCCCCAGCATTTT,CASTEMSGGGNQPQHF
TRBJ1-3,TRBV28,.,.,TGTGCCAGCAGCCTAGACAGAGTCTCTGGAAACACCATATATTTT,CASSLDRVSGNTIYF
TRBJ2-3,TRBV15,.,.,TGTGCCACCAGCAAACGGACAGACACGGATACGCAGTATTTT,CATSKRTDTDTQYF
TRBJ2-1,TRBV18,TRBD2,.,TGTGCCAGCTCACCCCGGACTAGCGGGAACAATGAGCAGTTCTTC,CASSPRTSGNNEQFF
TRBJ1-2,TRBV10-1,.,.,TGCGCCAGCAGTAAGAACAGGGTGTCCTATGGCTACAGCTTC,CASSKNRVSYGYSF
TRBJ2-2,TRBV7-6,TRBD1,.,TGTGCCAGCAGCCCCGAGGACAGGACCGGGGAGCTGTTTTTT,CASSPEDRTGELFF
TRBJ2-1,TRBV19,TRBD2,.,TGTGCCATTGGTGGGGCGGGAGGGCGAAAGTTCTTC,CAIGGAGGRKFF
TRBJ2-7,TRBV5-1,TRBD2,.,TGCGCCAGCAGAATACTAGCGGGTAGCTCCTACGAGCAGTACTTC,CASRILAGSSYEQYF
TRBJ1-1,TRBV18,.,.,TGTGCCAGCTCACCAGTAGCGGACACTGAAGCTTTCTTT,CASSPVADTEAFF
TRBJ2-1,TRBV19,.,.,TGTGCCAGTAGGGGCGGGGCCTGGTACAATGAGCAGTTCTTC,CASRGGAWYNEQFF
TRBJ2-2,TRBV5-1,.,few,TGCGCCAGCAGCTTGCGGGGGAGCGCCGGGGAGCTGTTTTTT,CASSLRGSAGELFF
TRBJ2-1,TRBV27,TRBD2,.,TGTGCCAGCACCCTAACGGGAGGGTACAATGAGCAGTTCTTC,CASTLTGGYNEQFF
TRBJ1-4,TRBV7-9,TRBD1,.,TGTGCCAGCAGCGATAGGAGACAGGGGACCAATGAAAAACTGTTTTTT,CASSDRRQGTNEKLFF